The rows below give T cell receptor beta chains drawn from one sample of a study of cytomegalovirus exposure and HLA in healthy donors. Some clones are missing from TCRdb's copy, which holds only in-frame ones; the method was immunoSEQ multiplex PCR. The repertoire holds 75,000 to 90,000 clones, roughly 72% seen once, with approximately 20% in the top ten. The sequenced material came from PBMCs. The receptor source for this set is a man aged 25-45 years in good health and CMV-seropositive. CDR3s include the opening cysteine and the closing phenylalanine or tryptophan.

v_gene	j_gene	CDR3aa
TRBV9	TRBJ2-1	CASSVVSSGGYNEQFF
TRBV30	TRBJ1-5	CAWSVGDSLGYQPQHF
TRBV7-8	TRBJ2-2	CASSLQGQPHRELFF
TRBV28	TRBJ1-1	CASTTGGTEAFF
TRBV2	TRBJ2-1	CASSGTSGYNEQFF
TRBV30	TRBJ2-2	CAWSERGPGELFF
TRBV7-8	TRBJ1-6	CASSMPARAVNSPLHF
TRBV11-3	TRBJ2-1	CASSLSGLAGGYEQFF
TRBV10-3	TRBJ2-7	CAISWTGGTYEQYF
TRBV19	TRBJ1-5	CASRSGQGNQPQHF
TRBV5-1	TRBJ1-2	CASSGEGVYGYTF
TRBV9	TRBJ1-2	CASSDPGQGNYGYTF
TRBV19	TRBJ1-2	CASSTGFRVTNYGYTF
TRBV5-1	TRBJ2-1	CASSSSGGYNEQFF
TRBV6-5	TRBJ1-2	CASVSMGQGGGYTF
TRBV29-1	TRBJ2-1	CSVEDLRGSSYNEQFF
TRBV6-5	TRBJ1-1	CASRPPGGNTEAFF
TRBV7-2	TRBJ2-3	CASSLRSGSLTDTQYF
TRBV7-6	TRBJ1-4	CASSFRNEKLFF
TRBV6-1	TRBJ1-2	CASSEGQGIYGYTF
TRBV29-1	TRBJ2-1	CSVDIAGGYNEQFF
TRBV4-1	TRBJ1-5	CASSQLQGARRQPQHF
TRBV10-3	TRBJ1-6	CAISEAPPGDNSPLNF
TRBV9	TRBJ1-5	CASSVEDSPNQPQHF
TRBV7-9	TRBJ2-1	CASRLGQGDNEQFF
TRBV11-2	TRBJ1-1	CASSPPGDTEAFF
TRBV6-5	TRBJ1-2	CASQGMKGYTF
TRBV5-6	TRBJ2-5	CASSSMGLEETQYF
TRBV25-1	TRBJ1-4	CASSARTGGIPTNEKLFF
TRBV19	TRBJ1-1	CASSTRSDTEAFF